The source of this T cell receptor beta chain is a study of T cells after posttransplantation cyclophosphamide. General study points: Recipient CMV seropositivity and CMV reactivation strongly tracked TRB clonality. Later post-transplant blood repertoires were often dominated by donor CD8+ memory clones. Blood and skin or GI T cell repertoires showed limited TRB overlap.

This clone was detected ten times or more. Its antigen is unknown. The related graft donor's blood sample was taken on the day of bone marrow donation. The method was immunoSEQ multiplex PCR; TCRdb's version includes in-frame clones alone and lacks a portion of them. Altogether 40,000 to 60,000 clones were found in the sample, and no singletons occur. There are 13 residues in the CDR3. Trimming took 6 bases from V and 6 from J, leaving 12 bases between them. Germline CDR1 MNHEY, CDR2 SVGAGI. Sequencing input: PBMCs. This sequence joins TRBV6-5 and TRBJ2-1, with unresolved D. The receptor was isolated from a man aged 40-49 years in good health, CMV-negative, and a related stem cell transplant donor. In DNA form, the CDR3 reads TGTGCCAGCAGCCCAGACGGCGGCAATGAGCAGTTCTTC. Protein sequence: CASSPDGGNEQFF.